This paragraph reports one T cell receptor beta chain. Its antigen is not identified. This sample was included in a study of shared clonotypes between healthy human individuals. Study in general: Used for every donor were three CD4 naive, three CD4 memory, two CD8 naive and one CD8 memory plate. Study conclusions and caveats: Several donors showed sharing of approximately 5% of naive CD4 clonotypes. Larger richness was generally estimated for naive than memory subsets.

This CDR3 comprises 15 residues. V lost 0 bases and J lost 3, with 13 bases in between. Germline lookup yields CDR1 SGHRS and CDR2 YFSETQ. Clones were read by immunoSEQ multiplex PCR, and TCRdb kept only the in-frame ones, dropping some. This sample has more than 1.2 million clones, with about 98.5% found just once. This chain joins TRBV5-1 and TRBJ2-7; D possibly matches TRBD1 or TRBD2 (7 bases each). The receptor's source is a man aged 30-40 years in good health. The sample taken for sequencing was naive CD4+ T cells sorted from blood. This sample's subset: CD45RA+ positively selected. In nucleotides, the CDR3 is TGCGCCAGCAGCTTGGCCCCCAGGGGGGGCTACGAGCAGTACTTC. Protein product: CASSLAPRGGYEQYF.